The 19 T cell receptor beta chains below were found in one sample sequenced in a study of T-cell memory formation after mild COVID-19 (dated by TCRdb to about 2021). The library was obtained by 5' RACE. Sequencing was carried out with an Illumina NovaSeq 6000. TCRdb reanalyzed the raw reads on its own, using fastp at Q25 for trimming and MiXCR for clone calling, and kept in-frame beta chains. Rows matching on CDR3 protein sequence are summarized as one entry with the most common DNA and genes. The sample records roughly 610,000 distinct CDR3 sequences, 15% to 20% of which are singletons. The ten largest clones add up to about 7.4% of the sample. The sample was PBMCs or a T cell subset sorted from them (not recorded which). These receptors came from an adult woman who had mild COVID-19 (a few samples of this study predate the infection). The sample titles of this study are shuffled in the database, so cell type and time point are left out; the donor was told from shared clones.

This clonotype has more than one count but fewer than ten. Here the CDR3 reads CASSPQESNTEAFF. The CDR3 coding sequence is TGTGCCAGCTCACCACAGGAATCAAACACTGAAGCTTTCTTT. The chain uses TRBV18 and TRBJ1-1, with D unresolved. Per the germline V gene, CDR1 is KGHSH and CDR2 is LQKENI. This CDR3 comprises 14 residues. The V and J ends lost 1 base and 2 bases respectively, with 8 bases between them.

This chain uses TRBV18 with TRBJ2-5; perhaps TRBD2 as D (6 bases). In germline, CDR1 is KGHSH, CDR2 LQKENI. Between the trimmed V and J ends, which lost 2 bases and 5 bases, there was a span of 12 bases. CDR3 length equals 14 residues. For the CDR3, the DNA is TGTGCCAGCTCACCAGCATTAGCGGAGGAGACCCAGTACTTC. This encodes CASSPALAEETQYF.

This clonotype was counted ten times or more. This rearrangement joins TRBV24-1 to TRBJ2-5; unclear D gene. Germline CDR1 is KGHDR and CDR2 is SFDVKD. This CDR3 has 14 amino acids. Trimming removed 4 bases from V and 3 bases from J, with 11 bases in between. The CDR3 spells CATSDPKTEETQYF. The CDR3, as DNA: TGTGCCACCAGTGACCCCAAAACCGAAGAGACCCAGTACTTC.

This clonotype has just one count. The J gene is TRBJ2-5, the V gene TRBV7-2, with D perhaps matching TRBD1 (5 bases). Trimming left V 1 base short and J 3 bases short, with 12 bases between. Germline assignment: CDR1 SGHTA and CDR2 FQGNSA. This CDR3 contains 15 residues. The CDR3 DNA reads as TGTGCCAGCAGCTTAGAGGGGTGGTTCGAAGAGACCCAGTACTTC. Translated, it gives CASSLEGWFEETQYF.

The chain has TRBV20-1 and TRBJ2-3, with D possibly matching TRBD2 (6 bases). There are 13 residues in the CDR3. From germline, CDR1 is DFQATT and CDR2 SNEGSKA (reference sequence). V was pared by 2 bases and J by 6 bases, with 12 bases between. DNA for the CDR3: TGCAGTGCTAGACTGCCTAGCGCGGATACGCAGTATTTT. Translation: CSARLPSADTQYF.

In this sample, this clonotype turned up a few times. The V call is TRBV6-5, the J call TRBJ1-1, with D maybe TRBD1 (5 bases). Looked up from germline, CDR1 is MNHEY and CDR2 is SVGAGI. The germline V and J ends were trimmed by 0 bases and 0 bases, with 5 bases remaining between them. This CDR3 has 14 amino acids. CDR3 coding DNA: TGTGCCAGCAGTTACTCGACAGTGAACACTGAAGCTTTCTTT. Protein sequence: CASSYSTVNTEAFF.

This clonotype was seen a few times. The genes are TRBV2 and TRBJ2-1; the D gene is possibly TRBD1 (5 bases). Trimming left V 5 bases short and J 8 bases short, with 19 bases between. Per the germline V gene, CDR1 is SNHLY and CDR2 is FYNNEI. This CDR3 has 15 residues. The CDR3 DNA follows: TGTGCCAGCAGTAACTACAGGCAGCAAGACGATGAGCAGTTCTTC. This translates into CASSNYRQQDDEQFF.

This clonotype came up a few times. The CDR3 DNA follows: TGCAGTGCTAGAGATGCCAGGGGAAGGGCCCCTGGCTACACCTTC. It yields the protein CSARDARGRAPGYTF. This rearrangement joins TRBV20-1 to TRBJ1-2, with a weak D call TRBD1 (6 bases). Germline V gene lookup returns CDR1 DFQATT and CDR2 SNEGSKA (reference sequence). Deletions cut 0 bases from V and 7 bases from J, with 18 bases between. The CDR3 length is 15 residues.

This clonotype has only a few counts. The rearrangement joins TRBV5-1 to TRBJ1-1, with 8 bases aligning to TRBD1. J gave up 1 base and V 4 bases, and 6 bases lay outside the gene matches. Germline assignment: CDR1 SGHRS and CDR2 YFSETQ. The CDR3 spans 15 residues. The CDR3 protein is CASSPRDRKNTEAFF. CDR3 in DNA: TGCGCCAGCAGCCCACGGGACAGGAAGAACACTGAAGCTTTCTTT.

The chain joins TRBV6-1 to TRBJ2-7; 9 nucleotides line up with TRBD1. The CDR3 contains 15 residues. Germline lookup yields CDR1 MNHNS and CDR2 SASEGT. The J segment lost 3 bases and the V segment lost 7 bases, leaving 10 bases of the junction unmatched. CDR3 in amino acids: CASTPFRGQGYEQYF. The DNA of the CDR3 is TGTGCCAGCACTCCCTTTAGGGGACAGGGCTACGAGCAGTACTTC.

The chain joins TRBV7-6 to TRBJ1-5, with TRBD1 matching over 8 bases. The trim removed 5 bases at V and 5 bases at J, leaving 8 bases unmatched. Germline V CDR1 and CDR2: SGHVS, FNYEAQ. This CDR3 has 15 amino acids. CDR3 residues: CASSPLGQDYQPQHF. DNA of the CDR3: TGTGCCAGCAGCCCGTTGGGACAGGACTATCAGCCCCAGCATTTT.

The V call is TRBV2, the J call TRBJ1-1; D is unresolved. The V gene's germline CDR1 is SNHLY and CDR2 FYNNEI. V was pared by 10 bases and J by 3 bases, with 21 bases between. The CDR3 runs 15 residues. DNA for the CDR3: TGTGCCACCCATCTTACACTCCTAAAGTACACTGAAGCTTTCTTT. It specifies CATHLTLLKYTEAFF.

The V call is TRBV7-6, the J call TRBJ1-1; no definite D call. Trimming cost V 0 bases and J 3 bases, with 5 bases left between them. This CDR3 is built from 13 residues. CDR1 SGHVS and CDR2 FNYEAQ come from the germline V gene. The CDR3 spells CASSLALDTEAFF. The CDR3 region has the DNA TGTGCCAGCAGCTTAGCCCTGGACACTGAAGCTTTCTTT.

This clonotype occurred many times. The CDR3 DNA follows: TGTGCCAGCAGCTTGGCGAACAGGCCCCCCTACGAGCAGTACTTC. It translates to CASSLANRPPYEQYF. This chain uses TRBV5-5 with TRBJ2-7; TRBD1 might be the D (5 bases). Trimming took off 0 bases at V and 2 bases at J, with 12 bases between the two ends. The CDR3 is made up of 15 amino acids. Per germline, CDR1 SGHKS and CDR2 YYEKEE (reference sequence).

The chain employs TRBV12-3 or TRBV12-4 and TRBJ2-2; 9 bases are a match to TRBD2. This CDR3 is 16 amino acids long. J gave up 6 bases and V 2 bases, and 7 bases lay outside the gene matches. The CDR3 DNA reads TGTGCCAGCAGTTTAAGGGGACTAGCCCGGCCCGGGGAGCTGTTTTTT. Its translation: CASSLRGLARPGELFF.

V usage is TRBV28 and J usage is TRBJ2-7; 7 bases match TRBD1. Trimming removed 5 bases from V and 4 bases from J; junction bases left unmatched: 5. Looked up from germline, CDR1 is MDHEN and CDR2 is SYDVKM. The CDR3 has 13 amino acids. CDR3 nucleotide sequence: TGTGCCAGCAGTACCCCGGGACAGTACGAGCAGTACTTC. Translated, it gives CASSTPGQYEQYF.

The rearrangement joins TRBV4-1 to TRBJ2-7; D is uncertain. CDR1 is MGHRA and CDR2 is YSYEKL in the germline V gene. With 1 base removed from V and 7 bases from J, the gap between germline ends came to 11 bases. The CDR3 extends over 13 amino acids. CDR3 DNA sequence: TGCGCCAGCAGCCAAGCGGACCGGTGGGAGCAGTACTTC. It encodes CASSQADRWEQYF.

This clonotype was observed a few times. The V gene is TRBV21-1, the J gene TRBJ1-6. TRBV21-1 represents a pseudogene. The CDR3 runs to 12 residues. DNA of the CDR3: TGTGCCAGCAGCAGGGGAGATTCACCCCTCCACTTT. The encoded protein is CASSRGDSPLHF.

This chain links TRBV3-1 with TRBJ2-3; TRBD2 is a possible D gene (6 bases). The V end lost 5 bases, the J end lost 1 base, and 13 bases lay between the germline ends. The germline V gene encodes CDR1 LGHDT and CDR2 YNNKEL (reference sequence). The CDR3 has 15 amino acids. CDR3: CASSIGWGGTDTQYF. CDR3 coding DNA: TGTGCCAGCAGCATCGGATGGGGGGGCACAGATACGCAGTATTTT.